This entry is about one T cell receptor beta chain. The target antigen is unknown. A junction boundary mismatches the germline segment, possibly from a read error. Study observations and caveats: Tumor-infiltrating Treg TCR alpha and beta sequences overlapped most with tumor naive CD4+ T cells, then blood naive.

Semi-nested PCR with Nested Universal Primer A followed constant-region reverse priming of full-length variable regions. TCRdb re-called the 5' RACE reads with MiXCR, one entry per CDR3 protein. The sample holds tens of thousands of distinct CDR3 sequences; approximately 23% are singletons and the top ten take approximately 3.1%. This CDR3 has 15 amino acids. Germline CDR1 SGHRS, CDR2 YFSETQ. Memory CD4+ cells were defined as CD4+CD45RO+CD25-. This clonotype was sampled from a female donor with breast cancer. The specimen sequenced was memory CD4+ T cells sorted from a lymph node. Subset of the sample: memory CD4+ T cells, CD4+CD45RO+CD25-. The chain recombines TRBV5-1 with TRBJ2-1, with 11 nucleotides matching TRBD2. CDR3 in amino acids: CANSLGLAAYNEQFF. The CDR3 DNA reads as TGCGCCAACAGCCTGGGACTAGCGGCTTACAATGAGCAGTTCTTC.